This T cell receptor (beta chain) was sequenced during a study of T cells after yellow fever vaccination. TCRdb used MiXCR to reprocess the 5' RACE reads, holding one entry per CDR3 protein. The data hold more than 90,000 distinct CDR3 sequences, with under 9% observed a single time. This CDR3 is 14 amino acids long. Trimming cost V 7 bases and J 12 bases, with 24 bases left between them. The V gene's germline CDR1 is MNHEY and CDR2 SMNVEV (reference sequence). This clonotype came up many times. This chain uses TRBV27 with TRBJ1-1, with TRBD1 as a possible D gene (5 bases). The specimen was CD8+ T cells sorted from PBMCs, collected 45 days after the yellow fever booster vaccination. The sequence was collected from a man aged 25-45 years who received the YFV17D yellow fever vaccine. For the CDR3, the DNA is TGTGCCAGCAAGAACACCCCAGGGTCCTTGCTGACTTTCTTT. Its translation: CASKNTPGSLLTFF.